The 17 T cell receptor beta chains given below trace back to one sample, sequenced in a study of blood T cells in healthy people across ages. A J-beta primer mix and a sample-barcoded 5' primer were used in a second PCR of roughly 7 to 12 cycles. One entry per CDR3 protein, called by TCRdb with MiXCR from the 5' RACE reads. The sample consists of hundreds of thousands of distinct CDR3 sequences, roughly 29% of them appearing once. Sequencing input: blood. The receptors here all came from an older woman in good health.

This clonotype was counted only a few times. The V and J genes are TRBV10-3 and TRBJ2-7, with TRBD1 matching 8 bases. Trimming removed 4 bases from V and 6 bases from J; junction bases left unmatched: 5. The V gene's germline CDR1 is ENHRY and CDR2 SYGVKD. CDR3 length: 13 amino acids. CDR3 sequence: CAISGTQGGEQYF. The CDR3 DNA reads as TGTGCCATCAGTGGGACACAGGGGGGCGAGCAGTACTTC.

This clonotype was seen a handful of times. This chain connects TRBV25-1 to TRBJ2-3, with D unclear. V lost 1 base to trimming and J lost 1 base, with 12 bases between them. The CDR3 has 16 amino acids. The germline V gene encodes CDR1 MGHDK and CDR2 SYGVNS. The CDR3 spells CASSESSRRRTDTQYF. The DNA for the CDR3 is TGTGCCAGCAGTGAATCTTCTCGCAGACGCACAGATACGCAGTATTTT.

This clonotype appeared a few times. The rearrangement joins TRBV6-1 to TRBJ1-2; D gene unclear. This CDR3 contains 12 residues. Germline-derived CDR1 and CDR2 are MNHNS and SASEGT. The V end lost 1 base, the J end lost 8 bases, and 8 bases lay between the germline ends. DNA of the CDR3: TGTGCCAGCAGTGAAGGAAGCGGCGGCTACACCTTC. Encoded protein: CASSEGSGGYTF.

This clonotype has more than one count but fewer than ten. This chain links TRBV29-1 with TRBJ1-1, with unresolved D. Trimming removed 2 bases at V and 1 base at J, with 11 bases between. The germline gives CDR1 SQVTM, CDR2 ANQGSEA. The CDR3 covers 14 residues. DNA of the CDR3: TGCAGCGTTGAACGGGGTTCCGGGAACACTGAAGCTTTCTTT. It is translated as CSVERGSGNTEAFF.

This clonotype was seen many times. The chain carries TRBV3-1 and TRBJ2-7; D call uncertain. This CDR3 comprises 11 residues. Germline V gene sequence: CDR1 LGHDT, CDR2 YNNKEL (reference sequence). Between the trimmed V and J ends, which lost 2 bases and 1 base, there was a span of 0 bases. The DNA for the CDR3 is TGTGCCAGCAGCCAATCCTACGAGCAGTACTTC. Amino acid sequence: CASSQSYEQYF.

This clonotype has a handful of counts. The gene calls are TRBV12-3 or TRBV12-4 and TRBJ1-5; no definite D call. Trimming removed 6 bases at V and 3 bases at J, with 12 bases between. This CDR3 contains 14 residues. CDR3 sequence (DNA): TGTGCCAGCAGGCGACTCGGGGACAATCAGCCCCAGCATTTT. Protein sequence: CASRRLGDNQPQHF.

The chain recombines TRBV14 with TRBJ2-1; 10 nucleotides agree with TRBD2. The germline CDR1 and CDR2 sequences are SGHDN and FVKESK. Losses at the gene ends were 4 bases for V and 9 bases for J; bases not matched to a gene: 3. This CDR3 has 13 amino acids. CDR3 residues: CASSRKREGEQFF. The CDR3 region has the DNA TGTGCCAGCAGCCGAAAGCGGGAGGGTGAGCAGTTCTTC.

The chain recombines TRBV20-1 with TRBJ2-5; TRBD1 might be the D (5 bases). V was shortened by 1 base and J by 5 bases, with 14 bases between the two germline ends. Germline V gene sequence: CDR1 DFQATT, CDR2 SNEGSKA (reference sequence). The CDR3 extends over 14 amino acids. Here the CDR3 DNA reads TGCAGTGCTAGAGTCCAGGACATCCGGGAGACCCAGTACTTC. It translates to CSARVQDIRETQYF.

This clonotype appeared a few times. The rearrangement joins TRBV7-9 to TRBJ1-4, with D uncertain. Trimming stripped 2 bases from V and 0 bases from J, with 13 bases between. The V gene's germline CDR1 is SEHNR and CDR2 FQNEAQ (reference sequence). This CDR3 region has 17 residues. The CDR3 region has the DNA TGTGCCAGCAGCTTAACGGTCAGCCGTGCAACTAATGAAAAACTGTTTTTT. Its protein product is CASSLTVSRATNEKLFF.

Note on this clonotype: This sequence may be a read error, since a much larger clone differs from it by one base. The CDR3 sequence: CSFSGAPLASADTQYF. In nucleotides, the CDR3 is TGCAGCTTCTCGGGGGCGCCGCTCGCTAGCGCAGATACGCAGTATTTT. V is TRBV29-1 and J is TRBJ2-3; tentatively, D is TRBD1 or TRBD2 (6 bases each). This CDR3 spans 16 amino acids. V gave up 8 bases and J gave up 4 bases, with 25 bases separating them. CDR1 SQVTM and CDR2 ANQGSEA come from the germline V gene.

CDR3 coding DNA: TGTGCCAGCAGAGGACAGCAAGTAGGTCAGCCCCAGCATTTT. It specifies CASRGQQVGQPQHF. The gene calls are TRBV28 and TRBJ1-5, with D possibly being TRBD1 (6 bases). CDR3 length: 14 amino acids. Per germline, CDR1 MDHEN and CDR2 SYDVKM. Trimming stripped 6 bases from V and 6 bases from J, with 15 bases between.

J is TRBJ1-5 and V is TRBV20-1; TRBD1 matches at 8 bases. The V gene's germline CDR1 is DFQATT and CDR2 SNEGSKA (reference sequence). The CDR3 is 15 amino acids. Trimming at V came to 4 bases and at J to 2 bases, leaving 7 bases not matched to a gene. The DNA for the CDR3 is TGCAGTGCTAAGGGGGGACAGGCTCGCAATCAGCCCCAGCATTTT. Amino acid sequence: CSAKGGQARNQPQHF.

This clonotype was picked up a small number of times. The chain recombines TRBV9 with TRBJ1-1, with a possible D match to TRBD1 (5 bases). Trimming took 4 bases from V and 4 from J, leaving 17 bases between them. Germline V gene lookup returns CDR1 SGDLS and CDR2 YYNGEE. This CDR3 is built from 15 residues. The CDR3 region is CASSTAWAGTTEAFF. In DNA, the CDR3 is TGTGCCAGCAGCACCGCTTGGGCTGGGACCACTGAAGCTTTCTTT.

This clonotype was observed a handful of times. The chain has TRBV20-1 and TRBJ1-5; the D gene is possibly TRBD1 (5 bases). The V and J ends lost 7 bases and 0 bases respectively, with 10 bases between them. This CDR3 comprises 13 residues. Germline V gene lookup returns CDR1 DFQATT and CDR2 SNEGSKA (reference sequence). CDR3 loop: CSVADSSNQPQHF. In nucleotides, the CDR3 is TGCAGTGTCGCCGACAGTAGCAATCAGCCCCAGCATTTT.

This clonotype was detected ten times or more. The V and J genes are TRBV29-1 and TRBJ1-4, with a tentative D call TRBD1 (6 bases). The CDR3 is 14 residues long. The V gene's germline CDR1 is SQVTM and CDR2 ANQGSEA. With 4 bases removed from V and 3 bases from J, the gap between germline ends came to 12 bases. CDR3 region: CSVVKDSANEKLFF. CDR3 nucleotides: TGCAGCGTTGTTAAGGACAGCGCTAATGAAAAACTGTTTTTT.

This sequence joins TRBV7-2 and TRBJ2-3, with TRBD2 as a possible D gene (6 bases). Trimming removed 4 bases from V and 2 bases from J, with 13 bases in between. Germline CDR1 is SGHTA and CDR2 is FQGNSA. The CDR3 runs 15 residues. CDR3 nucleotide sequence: TGTGCCAGCAGCTCTTACGGGGGAGACACAGATACGCAGTATTTT. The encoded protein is CASSSYGGDTDTQYF. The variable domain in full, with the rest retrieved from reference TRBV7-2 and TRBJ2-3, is GAGVSQSPSNKVTEKGKDVELRCDPISGHTALYWYRQSLGQGLEFLIYFQGNSAPDKSGLPSDRFSAERTGGSVSTLTIQRTQQEDSAVYLCASSSYGGDTDTQYFGPGTRLTVL.

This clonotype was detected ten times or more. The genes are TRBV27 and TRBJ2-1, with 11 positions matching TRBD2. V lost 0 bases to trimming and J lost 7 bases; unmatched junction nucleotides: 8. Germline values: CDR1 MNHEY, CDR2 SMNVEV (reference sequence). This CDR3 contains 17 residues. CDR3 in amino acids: CASSLSPWTSGLNEQFF. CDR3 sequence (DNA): TGTGCCAGCAGTTTATCGCCTTGGACTAGCGGGTTGAATGAGCAGTTCTTC.